The TCR beta chain under discussion was sequenced for a study of spatial heterogeneity in lung cancer. Study overall: Consistently, beta-chain sequences turned up in larger numbers than alpha-chain sequences did.

J was trimmed by 6 bases and V by 1 base; bases with no gene match: 3. The length of the CDR3 is 13 residues. From germline, CDR1 is SEHNR and CDR2 FQNEAQ (reference sequence). Study observations and caveats: Mutation counts in tumors were tracked by counts of expanded intratumoral alpha and beta TCRs. Ubiquitous nonsynonymous mutations were tracked by counts of ubiquitous expanded TCRs, and regional ones by counts of regional expanded TCRs.

This clonotype was found many times. The antigen remains undetermined. This beta chain is a stray sequence in a library constructed for alpha chains; its clone size is not meaningful. Time point in this sample: sample taken at primary tumor resection. TCRdb re-analysed the 5' RACE reads in MiXCR, keeping a single row per CDR3 protein. The data contain 18,000 or so distinct CDR3 sequences, 9.5% to 10% of them seen just once; the ten biggest clones take up roughly 22%. The chain is built from TRBV7-9 and TRBJ2-7; 7 nucleotides match TRBD2. This TCR derives from a female donor with early-stage non-small cell lung cancer. This sample comprised lung tumor tissue, obtained at surgery. The CDR3 loop is CASSLGGGGEQYF. CDR3 bases: TGTGCCAGCAGCTTAGGCGGGGGAGGCGAGCAGTACTTC.